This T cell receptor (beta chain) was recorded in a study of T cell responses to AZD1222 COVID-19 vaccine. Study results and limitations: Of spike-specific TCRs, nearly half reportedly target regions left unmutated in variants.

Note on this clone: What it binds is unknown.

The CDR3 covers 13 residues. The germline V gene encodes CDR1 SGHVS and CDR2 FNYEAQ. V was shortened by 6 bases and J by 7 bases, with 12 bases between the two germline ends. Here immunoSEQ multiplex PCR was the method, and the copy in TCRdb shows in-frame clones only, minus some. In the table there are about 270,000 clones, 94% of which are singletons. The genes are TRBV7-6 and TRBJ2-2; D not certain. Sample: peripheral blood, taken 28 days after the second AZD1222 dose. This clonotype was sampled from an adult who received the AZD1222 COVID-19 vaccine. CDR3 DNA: TGTGCCAGCAGGACAACAGAGATCGGGGAGCTGTTTTTT. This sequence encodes CASRTTEIGELFF. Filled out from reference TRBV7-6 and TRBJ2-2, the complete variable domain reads GAGVSQSPRYKVTKRGQDVALRCDPISGHVSLYWYRQALGQGPEFLTYFNYEAQQDKSGLPNDRFSAERPEGSISTLTIQRTEQRDSAMYRCASRTTEIGELFFGEGSRLTVL.